The sequence of this TCR beta chain was determined in a study of OX40 agonist ivuxolimab in advanced cancers. Across the study: Patients undergoing dose escalation presented with hepatocellular carcinoma, melanoma, renal cell or head and neck cancer. Three patients responded partially, comprising one with hepatocellular carcinoma and two with cutaneous melanoma. Study findings and constraints: Some patients who did not respond also had low normalized T-cell clonal expansion. At doses 0.1 to 3.0 mg/kg, CD4+ and CD8+ clones expanded.

Regarding this clone: Its antigen is unidentified.

Sequencing used immunoSEQ multiplex PCR; TCRdb keeps in-frame clones, though not all of them. The sample carries around 99,000 clones, around 93% recorded once. The sequences come from CD4+ or CD8+ T cells sorted from blood, collected in a trial of the OX40 agonist ivuxolimab. The origin of this receptor is an adult with an advanced solid tumor such as melanoma, head and neck, liver or kidney cancer.

The CDR3 nucleotides read TGTGCCAGCAGCGTAACCGAAGATACGCAGTATTTT. The encoded protein is CASSVTEDTQYF. The rearrangement joins TRBV9 to TRBJ2-3, with D unclear. CDR1 is SGDLS and CDR2 is YYNGEE in the germline V gene. Trimming shortened V by 1 base and J by 5 bases, and 5 bases separated the two germline ends. This CDR3 is 12 amino acids long.